The rows below give T cell receptor beta chains drawn from one sample of a study of shared clonotypes between healthy human individuals. Profiling relied on immunoSEQ multiplex PCR, and the TCRdb table lists in-frame clones only, not all of them. The sample has 2 million to 2.5 million clones, over 85% seen once. Source material: naive CD4+ T cells sorted from blood. The receptors originated from a man in his late teens or twenties in good health. The CDR3 runs from the conserved cysteine through the conserved F or W. A D gene is named only where the DNA matches it firmly. Clone size appears in some rows only: once, few, many, or a class for an expanded clone.

D	J	V	size	DNA	CDR3
NA	TRBJ1-2	TRBV7-2	once	TGTGCCAGCAGTCCTGAACTTAACAACTATGGCTACACCTTC	CASSPELNNYGYTF
NA	TRBJ2-3	TRBV10-2	NA	TGCGCCAGCAGTGAGGTAGCCCGCGGCACAGATACGCAGTATTTT	CASSEVARGTDTQYF
NA	TRBJ1-2	TRBV6-4	NA	TGTGCCAGCAGTGGGCCGGGGGGCTATGGCTACACCTTC	CASSGPGGYGYTF
TRBD1	TRBJ1-1	TRBV7-9	NA	TGTGCCAGCAGCCAGGGACAGTACACTGAAGCTTTCTTT	CASSQGQYTEAFF
NA	TRBJ2-1	TRBV7-9	NA	TGTGCCAGCAGCTTATCAATTAGTTACAATGAGCAGTTCTTC	CASSLSISYNEQFF
NA	TRBJ2-5	TRBV5-6	NA	TGTGCCAGCAGCTTTCAGGTGACCCAAGAGACCCAGTACTTC	CASSFQVTQETQYF
NA	TRBJ1-6	TRBV30	NA	TGTGCCTGGAGTAGCGCCCTCTATAATTCACCCCTCCACTTT	CAWSSALYNSPLHF
NA	TRBJ2-5	TRBV4-1	NA	TGCGCCAGCAGCCAGTTCCGCACGGAGACCCAGTACTTC	CASSQFRTETQYF
NA	TRBJ2-3	TRBV18	NA	TGTGCCAGCTCACCACTGCAGGGCACAGATACGCAGTATTTT	CASSPLQGTDTQYF
NA	TRBJ1-2	TRBV19	NA	TGTGCCAGTAGCCGGGAATATGGCTACACCTTC	CASSREYGYTF
NA	TRBJ1-5	TRBV2	NA	TGTGCCAGCAGTGAAATCGGTTATCAGCCCCAGCATTTT	CASSEIGYQPQHF
NA	TRBJ1-5	TRBV6-6	NA	TGTGCCAGCAGTTACCGGAATAGCAATCAGCCCCAGCATTTT	CASSYRNSNQPQHF
NA	TRBJ2-3	TRBV13	NA	TGTGCCAGCAGCTTAGGAGAATTCGGTGGGTTAGATACGCAGTATTTT	CASSLGEFGGLDTQYF
NA	TRBJ2-1	TRBV7-9	NA	TGTGCCAGCAGCGTCTGGGGGCGCGGCTCCTACAATGAGCAGTTCTTC	CASSVWGRGSYNEQFF
TRBD1	TRBJ2-7	TRBV2	NA	TGTGCCAGCACTGGGATGAGACAGGGTTCTGCCGAGCAGTACTTC	CASTGMRQGSAEQYF
TRBD2	TRBJ2-7	TRBV5-1	NA	TGCGCCAGCAGCTTATCCGGGGTTAGTAGCGGGTACGAGCAGTACTTC	CASSLSGVSSGYEQYF
NA	TRBJ2-5	TRBV11-2	NA	TGTGCCAGCAGCTTAGTCGGGGCCCTACAAGAGACCCAGTACTTC	CASSLVGALQETQYF
NA	TRBJ2-4	TRBV6-6	NA	TGTGCCAGCAGTTATGAGAGGACTCTAAACATTCAGTACTTC	CASSYERTLNIQYF
NA	TRBJ1-6	TRBV19	NA	TGTGCCAGTAGTATAGGTGCAGAAATTGAATCACCCCTCCACTTT	CASSIGAEIESPLHF
NA	TRBJ2-7	TRBV9	NA	TGTGCCAGCACCGAGGCCGCCTACTCCTACGAGCAGTACTTC	CASTEAAYSYEQYF
NA	TRBJ1-6	TRBV27	NA	TGTGCCAGCAGGGGGGACACCTATAATTCACCCCTCCACTTT	CASRGDTYNSPLHF
NA	TRBJ1-5	TRBV28	NA	TGTGCCAGTTCCGGGGCCGGGACAACACTGGGGAGGCCCCAGCATTTT	CASSGAGTTLGRPQHF
NA	TRBJ2-2	TRBV2	NA	TGTGCCAGCATTACCAGGGGATCTGACACCGGGGAGCTGTTTTTT	CASITRGSDTGELFF
TRBD1	TRBJ1-4	TRBV6-6	once	TGTGCCAGCACTCCGACAGGGGCGCCAAATGAAAAACTGTTTTTT	CASTPTGAPNEKLFF
TRBD1	TRBJ1-2	TRBV5-4	NA	TGTGCCAGCAGCTGGGGACAGGAACTTTATGGCTACACCTTC	CASSWGQELYGYTF
NA	TRBJ1-2	TRBV15	NA	TGTGCCACCAGCAGGGACGGAGGGCTGTATGGCTACACCTTC	CATSRDGGLYGYTF
TRBD1	TRBJ2-2	TRBV11-2	NA	TGTGCCAGCAGCTTAGTAGGGGGCAAGAACACCGGGGAGCTGTTTTTT	CASSLVGGKNTGELFF
NA	TRBJ1-5	TRBV7-8	NA	TGTGCCAGCAGCTTTGGTCCGGGGCATCAGCCCCAGCATTTT	CASSFGPGHQPQHF
NA	TRBJ1-5	TRBV19	NA	TGTGCCAGTAGTATTGCCGGGCTCAATCAGCCCCAGCATTTT	CASSIAGLNQPQHF
NA	TRBJ2-1	TRBV2	once	TGTGCCAGCAGAAACAACAATGAGCAGTTCTTC	CASRNNNEQFF
NA	TRBJ1-5	TRBV11-1	NA	TGTGCCAGCAGCTTAAACAGCGGACGATATAGCAATCAGCCCCAGCATTTT	CASSLNSGRYSNQPQHF
NA	TRBJ2-2	TRBV5-1	NA	TGCGCCAGCAGCCCGTCGGGCAGGGAAGCCGGGGAGCTGTTTTTT	CASSPSGREAGELFF
NA	TRBJ1-2	TRBV2	NA	TGTGCCAGCAGTGAGGGTAGTTGGGATGGCTACACCTTC	CASSEGSWDGYTF
NA	TRBJ1-1	TRBV25-1	NA	TGTGCCAGCACTTTGACAGCGAACACTGAAGCTTTCTTT	CASTLTANTEAFF
TRBD2	TRBJ2-5	TRBV7-2	NA	TGTGCCAGCACCACTAGCGGGGCCCCGGGGACCCAGTACTTC	CASTTSGAPGTQYF
NA	TRBJ2-2	TRBV5-6	NA	TGTGCCAGCAGACCGCGGGGCACCGGGGAGCTGTTTTTT	CASRPRGTGELFF
NA	TRBJ1-3	TRBV6-1	NA	TGTGCCAGCTCGACCGGGACTAATGGAAACACCATATATTTT	CASSTGTNGNTIYF
NA	TRBJ2-7	TRBV6-5	once	TGTGCCAGCAGTTCCCCGGGACTCGCTAACGAGCAGTACTTC	CASSSPGLANEQYF
TRBD2	TRBJ2-3	TRBV5-1	NA	TGCGCCAGCAGTCACGGGGGGGAGCAAGATACGCAGTATTTT	CASSHGGEQDTQYF
NA	TRBJ2-3	TRBV7-2	NA	TGTGCCAGCAGCACAGGAGAAAAGTTTACAGATACGCAGTATTTT	CASSTGEKFTDTQYF
NA	TRBJ1-5	TRBV20-1	NA	TGCAGTGCTGGTATAGTCCAGCCCCAGCATTTT	CSAGIVQPQHF
NA	TRBJ2-2	TRBV27	NA	TGTGCCAGCAGGGGGAAAGTGGAAACCGGGGAGCTGTTTTTT	CASRGKVETGELFF
NA	TRBJ1-2	TRBV9	few	TGTGCCAGCAGCGAAGAGGGGCGCGGCTACACCTTC	CASSEEGRGYTF
NA	TRBJ2-7	TRBV5-4	NA	TGTGCCAGCAGCTTGAAAGGGACCTACGAGCAGTACTTC	CASSLKGTYEQYF
NA	TRBJ1-6	TRBV18	NA	TGTGCCAGCTCCGAACAAACCTATAATTCACCCCTCCACTTT	CASSEQTYNSPLHF
NA	TRBJ1-2	TRBV4-1	NA	TGCGCCAGCAGTCCAGGGTTTGGCTACACCTTC	CASSPGFGYTF
NA	TRBJ1-2	TRBV15	NA	TGTGCCACCAGCAGTTCTATCCCCCTTATAGGACTAAACTATGGCTACACCTTC	CATSSSIPLIGLNYGYTF
TRBD1	TRBJ1-4	TRBV18	NA	TGTGCCAGCGAGGGACAGGGAGATGAAAAACTGTTTTTT	CASEGQGDEKLFF
NA	TRBJ2-7	TRBV2	NA	TGTGCCAGCAGTAGGGGGGCAGCGATAACCTACGAGCAGTACTTC	CASSRGAAITYEQYF
NA	TRBJ1-2	TRBV2	NA	TGTGCCAGCAGTGAAGGGACAGCCTATGGCTACACCTTC	CASSEGTAYGYTF
NA	TRBJ1-5	TRBV13	NA	TGTGCCAGCAGCCTAGATGGGGGCCAGCCCCAGCATTTT	CASSLDGGQPQHF
NA	TRBJ2-7	TRBV30	NA	TGTGCCTGGAGTTCAACTAGGGTTTTCTCCTACGAGCAGTACTTC	CAWSSTRVFSYEQYF
NA	TRBJ1-5	TRBV10-3	NA	TGTGCCATCACAGGAAGCCACAATCAGCCCCAGCATTTT	CAITGSHNQPQHF
NA	TRBJ2-7	TRBV6-1	NA	TGTGCCAGCAGGGATCCGACAAGGGCCTCTCACGAGCAGTACTTC	CASRDPTRASHEQYF
NA	TRBJ1-1	TRBV2	once	TGTGCCAGCAGTGATGGTTTACAGTGGAACACTGAAGCTTTCTTT	CASSDGLQWNTEAFF
TRBD2	TRBJ2-2	TRBV5-1	NA	TGCGCCAGCAGCTTGTCTGCGGGAGGTCGCACCGGGGAGCTGTTTTTT	CASSLSAGGRTGELFF
NA	TRBJ2-1	TRBV4-3	NA	TGCGCCAGCAGCCAAGAAGCCGGATACAATGAGCAGTTCTTC	CASSQEAGYNEQFF
NA	TRBJ1-4	TRBV4-1	NA	TGCGCCAGCAGCTTTGACCCGGGCTTCGGAAAACTGTTTTTT	CASSFDPGFGKLFF
NA	TRBJ1-2	TRBV6-1	NA	TGTGCCAGCAGTTATAGGGTTTTTGATGGCTACACCTTC	CASSYRVFDGYTF